The rows below give T cell receptor beta chains drawn from one sample of a study of OX40 agonist ivuxolimab in advanced cancers. Only in-frame clones appear in the TCRdb table, and some are missing; sequencing was by immunoSEQ multiplex PCR. This sample yields under 70,000 clones, of which roughly 90% are seen a single time; 6.5% to 8.5% belongs to the top ten. The sequencing used CD4+ or CD8+ T cells sorted from blood, collected in a trial of the OX40 agonist ivuxolimab. These receptors came from an adult with an advanced solid tumor such as melanoma, head and neck, liver or kidney cancer. Each CDR3 is given with its conserved first and last residue. The D gene is left open where the match is weak. Clone size, where shown, is once, few, many, or a class for clones that have expanded.

v_call	d_call	j_call	clone_size	cdr3_length	cdr3_nt	cdr3_aa
TRBV21-1	.	TRBJ1-2	.	10	TGTGCCACGATACGGTATGGCTACACCTTC	CATIRYGYTF
TRBV14	.	TRBJ2-5	.	13	TGTGCCAGCAGCCAAGGTCGGACAGAGACCCAGTACTTC	CASSQGRTETQYF
TRBV7-6	.	TRBJ2-2	.	15	TGTGCCAGCAGCTTGGGCACACCGAACACCGGGGAGCTGTTTTTT	CASSLGTPNTGELFF
TRBV7-2	.	TRBJ2-5	once	14	TGTGCCAGCAGCTTCAATGTCCATCCCGAGACCCAGTACTTC	CASSFNVHPETQYF
TRBV9	.	TRBJ1-6	.	16	TGTGCCAGCAGCCCGGGACCGATCTCCTATAATTCACCCCTCCACTTT	CASSPGPISYNSPLHF
TRBV6-5	.	TRBJ2-7	.	14	TGTGCCAGCAGCTTCCGGGACGGATTCTACGAGCAGTACTTC	CASSFRDGFYEQYF
TRBV7-6	TRBD2	TRBJ2-1	.	16	TGTGCCAGCAGCGCAGGACTAGCGGGGGGGCGAGGTGAGCAGTTCTTC	CASSAGLAGGRGEQFF
TRBV20-1	.	TRBJ2-1	once	11	TGCAGTGCTAGTCCAGGCAATGAGCAGTTCTTC	CSASPGNEQFF
TRBV27	.	TRBJ2-5	.	14	TGTGCCAGCAGTTTAGCCAGGGGGGCAGAGACCCAGTACTTC	CASSLARGAETQYF
TRBV6-6	TRBD1	TRBJ2-1	once	15	TGTGCCAGCAGTTCAACAGGGGACATCTACAATGAGCAGTTCTTC	CASSSTGDIYNEQFF
TRBV7-8	TRBD2	TRBJ2-3	.	18	TGTGCCAGCAGCTGGCGACTAGCGGGGGGAACTAGCACAGATACGCAGTATTTT	CASSWRLAGGTSTDTQYF
TRBV5-1	.	TRBJ1-1	.	13	TGCGCCAGCAGCTTGGAGGCGGTTAATGAAGCTTTCTTT	CASSLEAVNEAFF
TRBV2	TRBD1	TRBJ1-1	.	16	TGTGCCAGCAGTGAAGCGCGGGACAGGGGAAGCACTGAAGCTTTCTTT	CASSEARDRGSTEAFF
TRBV14	TRBD1	TRBJ1-3	.	14	TGTGCCAGCAGCCAAACGGACAGGGCGGACACCATATATTTT	CASSQTDRADTIYF
TRBV2	TRBD1	TRBJ2-1	once	16	TGTGCCAGCAGTGAAGACGGGACAGGGCCTTACAATGAGCAGTTCTTC	CASSEDGTGPYNEQFF
TRBV5-1	TRBD1	TRBJ1-1	.	15	TGCGCCAGCAGTTTCCGGACAGGAGTGAACACTGAAGCTTTCTTT	CASSFRTGVNTEAFF
TRBV13	TRBD2	TRBJ2-7	.	16	TGTGCCAGCAGCTCCGCTGGGACTAGCGGTTCCTACGAGCAGTACTTC	CASSSAGTSGSYEQYF
TRBV23-1	.	TRBJ2-7	once	12	TGCGCCAGCAGTCAATTCGTCCCCGAGCAGTACTTC	CASSQFVPEQYF
TRBV5-1	TRBD1	TRBJ2-7	.	14	TGCGCCAGCAGCTGGGGACAGGGTCCCTACGAGCAGTACTTC	CASSWGQGPYEQYF
TRBV5-6	.	TRBJ2-1	.	14	TGTGCCAGCAGCTTGCCGGGGCGCCGGAATGAGCAGTTCTTC	CASSLPGRRNEQFF
TRBV29-1	.	TRBJ2-1	.	13	TGCAGCCTAAAGGAGGGGGCACACAATGAGCAGTTCTTC	CSLKEGAHNEQFF
TRBV6-5	TRBD1	TRBJ2-4	.	14	TGTGCCAGCAGTCCCGGGACAGCCTGGAACATTCAGTACTTC	CASSPGTAWNIQYF
TRBV27	TRBD2	TRBJ2-3	.	19	TGTGCCAGCAGTCCCGCGACTAGCCGATGGGGACTGGGCACAGATACGCAGTATTTT	CASSPATSRWGLGTDTQYF
TRBV5-1	TRBD1	TRBJ2-2	.	16	TGCGCCAGCAGCTTGGGGACAGGGGTTCCAACCGGGGAGCTGTTTTTT	CASSLGTGVPTGELFF
TRBV27	TRBD1	TRBJ1-2	.	16	TGTGCCAGCAGTTTATCCACAGGGGGCGCGAACTATGGCTACACCTTC	CASSLSTGGANYGYTF
TRBV9	TRBD1	TRBJ2-5	.	16	TGTGCCAGCAGCGTAGTAGGGACAGCAATACAAGAGACCCAGTACTTC	CASSVVGTAIQETQYF
TRBV11-2	.	TRBJ1-2	.	12	TGTGCCAGCTCGGGGGGGTCCTATGGCTACACCTTC	CASSGGSYGYTF